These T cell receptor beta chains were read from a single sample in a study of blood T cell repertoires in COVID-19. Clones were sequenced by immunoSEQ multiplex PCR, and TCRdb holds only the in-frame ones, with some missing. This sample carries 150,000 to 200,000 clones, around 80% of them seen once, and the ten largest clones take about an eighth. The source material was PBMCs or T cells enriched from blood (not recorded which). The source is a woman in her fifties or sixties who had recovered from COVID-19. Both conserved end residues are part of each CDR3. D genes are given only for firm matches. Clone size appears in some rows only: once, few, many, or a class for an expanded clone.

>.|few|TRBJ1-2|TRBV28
TGTGCCAGCAGTTTTCCGGGACAAGACTATGGCTACACCTTC
CASSFPGQDYGYTF
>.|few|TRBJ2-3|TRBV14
TGTGCCAGCAGCCAAGATATTAGGATGCGGGGTGATGATACGCAGTATTTT
CASSQDIRMRGDDTQYF
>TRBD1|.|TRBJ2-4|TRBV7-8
TGTGCCAGCAGCTCCTTCCCGGGACAGGGAGCCAAAAACATTCAGTACTTC
CASSSFPGQGAKNIQYF
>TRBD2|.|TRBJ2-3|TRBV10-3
TGTGCCATCAGTGCTACTAGCGGGACCGCAGATACGCAGTATTTT
CAISATSGTADTQYF
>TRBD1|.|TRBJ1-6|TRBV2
TGTGCCAGCAGTGGACAGGGAGCCGGGTCACCCCTCCACTTT
CASSGQGAGSPLHF
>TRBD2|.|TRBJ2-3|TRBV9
TGTGCCAGCAGCTCACTAGCGGGGGTGATAGATACGCAGTATTTT
CASSSLAGVIDTQYF
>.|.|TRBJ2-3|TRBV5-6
TGTGCCAGCAGCTCCGATTGGGGAGCCCCCTTAGGCACAGATACGCAGTATTTT
CASSSDWGAPLGTDTQYF
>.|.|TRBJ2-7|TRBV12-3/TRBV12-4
TGTGCCAGCAGTTTAGGTCAGTCCTACGAGCAGTACTTC
CASSLGQSYEQYF
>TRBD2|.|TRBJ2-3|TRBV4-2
TGTGCCAGCAACCGGGACTATAAAACTAGCACAGATACGCAGTATTTT
CASNRDYKTSTDTQYF
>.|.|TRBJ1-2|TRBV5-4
TGTGCCAGCAGCTTCCCGGGGAACTATGGCTACACCTTC
CASSFPGNYGYTF
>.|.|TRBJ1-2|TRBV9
TGTGCCAGCAGGAGGACGGCAGGGGACCCGGGTGGCTACACCTTC
CASRRTAGDPGGYTF
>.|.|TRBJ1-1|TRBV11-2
TGTGCCAGCAGCTCCTATAGAACCCCCTCGGGCACTGAAGCTTTCTTT
CASSSYRTPSGTEAFF
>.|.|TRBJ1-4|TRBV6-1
TGTGCCAGCAGTGAGACGGGAACTAATGAAAAACTGTTTTTT
CASSETGTNEKLFF
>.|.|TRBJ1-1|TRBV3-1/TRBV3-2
TGTGCCAGCAGCCAAGAACCCGGGAACACTGAAGCTTTCTTT
CASSQEPGNTEAFF
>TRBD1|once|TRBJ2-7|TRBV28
TGTGCCAGCAGTTTGGGACAGGCCTCCTACGAGCAGTACTTC
CASSLGQASYEQYF
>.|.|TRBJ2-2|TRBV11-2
TGTGCCAGCAAACGGCAGGGGGGCACCGGGGAGCTGTTTTTT
CASKRQGGTGELFF
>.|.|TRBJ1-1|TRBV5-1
TGCGCCAGCAGCTTGTACAGAATCCCCACTGAAGCTTTCTTT
CASSLYRIPTEAFF
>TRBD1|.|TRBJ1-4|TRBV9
TGTGCCAGCAGCGAGACAGGGGGCAATGAAAAACTGTTTTTT
CASSETGGNEKLFF
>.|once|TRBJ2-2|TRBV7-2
TGTGCCAGCAGCTCCAGGGGTTTGAACACCGGGGAGCTGTTTTTT
CASSSRGLNTGELFF
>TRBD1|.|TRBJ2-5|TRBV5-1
TGCGCCAGCAGCGCTATTGGGACAGAAGAGACCCAGTACTTC
CASSAIGTEETQYF
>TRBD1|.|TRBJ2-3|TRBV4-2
TGTGCCAGCAGATTCAGACAGGGGGTTCAGTCCGATACGCAGTATTTT
CASRFRQGVQSDTQYF
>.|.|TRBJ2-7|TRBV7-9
TGTGCCAGCAGCTTAGACAGGACCTACGAGCAGTACTTC
CASSLDRTYEQYF
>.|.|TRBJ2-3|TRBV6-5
TGTGCCAGCTCCAGGGAGGGGGTCTCCACAGATACGCAGTATTTT
CASSREGVSTDTQYF
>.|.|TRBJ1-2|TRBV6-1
TGTGCCAGCAGTGAAGCTTGGGAGGGACGAAACTATGGCTACACCTTC
CASSEAWEGRNYGYTF
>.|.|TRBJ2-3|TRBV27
TGTGCCAGCAGTCCCCAGGATGGCGGGACGGAGCAGTATTTT
CASSPQDGGTEQYF
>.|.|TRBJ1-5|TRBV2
TGTGCCAGCAGGGGAGTTAATAGCAATCAGCCCCAGCATTTT
CASRGVNSNQPQHF
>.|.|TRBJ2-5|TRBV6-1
TGTGCCAGCAGTGAAGGGACAGCTAAGGAGACCCAGTACTTC
CASSEGTAKETQYF
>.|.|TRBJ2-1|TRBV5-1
TGCGCCAGCAGCTTGGGTAATGCGTTATCCTACAATGAGCAGTTCTTC
CASSLGNALSYNEQFF
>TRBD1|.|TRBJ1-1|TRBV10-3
TGTGCCATCAGTGAGTGGGGGACAGGGACGGATGCTTTCTTT
CAISEWGTGTDAFF
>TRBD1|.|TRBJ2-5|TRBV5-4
TGTGCCAGCAGCCCGCCACGGACAGGGGGCGGGGAGACCCAGTACTTC
CASSPPRTGGGETQYF
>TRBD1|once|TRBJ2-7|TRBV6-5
TGTGCCGCACGAGCCGGGACAGGGGTATACGAGCAGTACTTC
CAARAGTGVYEQYF
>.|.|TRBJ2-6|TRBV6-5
TGTGCCACCGAGGCAGGGGCTGGGGCCAACGTCCTGACTTTC
CATEAGAGANVLTF
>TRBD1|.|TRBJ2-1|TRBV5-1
TGCGCCAGCAGCGAACCCGGGACAGGGAACAATGAGCAGTTCTTC
CASSEPGTGNNEQFF
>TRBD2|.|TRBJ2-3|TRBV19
TGTGCCAGTAAGGAGCGGGGTGGTACAGATACGCAGTATTTT
CASKERGGTDTQYF
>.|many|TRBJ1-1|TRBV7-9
TGTGCCAGCAGCCCCCGGAGGGGCACGGAGAACACTGAAGCTTTCTTT
CASSPRRGTENTEAFF
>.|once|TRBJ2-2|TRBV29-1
TGCAGCCACCCCGGGGGAGCCGGGGAGCTGTTTTTT
CSHPGGAGELFF
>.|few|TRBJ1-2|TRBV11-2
TGTGCCAGCAGCTCGTGGGACACTGGGAACTATGGCTACACCTTC
CASSSWDTGNYGYTF
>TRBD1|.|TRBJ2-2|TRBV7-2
TGTGCCAGCAGCCCGGACAGGGTCCTAAACACCGGGGAGCTGTTTTTT
CASSPDRVLNTGELFF
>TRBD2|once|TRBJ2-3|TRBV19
TGTGCCAGTAGCCGACTAGCAACCCGATCGTCAGATACGCAGTATTTT
CASSRLATRSSDTQYF
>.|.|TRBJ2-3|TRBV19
TGTGCCAGTAGTGAGTGGGGGGAGGGCACAGATACGCAGTATTTT
CASSEWGEGTDTQYF
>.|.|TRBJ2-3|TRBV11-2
TGTGCCAGCAGCCTCTTGGCGGGGAGCACAGATACGCAGTATTTT
CASSLLAGSTDTQYF